The sequence of this TCR beta chain was determined in a study of blood T cell repertoires in COVID-19. Background on the study: The samples span acute and convalescent COVID-19 from the United States, Italy and Spain. T cells, B-cell-depleted T cells, or PBMCs provided the cDNA or gDNA that served as material.

With V trimmed by 5 bases and J by 3 bases, 7 bases remained unmatched. Germline CDR1 SEHNR, CDR2 FQNEAQ (reference sequence). The CDR3 length is 14 residues. Per the original data handling: Scientists estimated how many nucleated cells there were by amplifying reference gene primers. This table comes from immunoSEQ multiplex PCR, and its TCRdb copy is limited to in-frame clones, with some not included. Clonal size and the V and J genes are those of that table, whereas D and trimming came from the DNA. Here the sample spans 65,000 to 90,000 clones, about 86% being singletons. This clone was seen a handful of times.

The receptor comes from a human donor in a cohort sampled during active COVID-19. The sample comprised peripheral blood. The chain carries TRBV7-9 and TRBJ2-7, with 7 bases fitting TRBD2. CDR3 coding DNA: TGTGCCAGCAGCCCATCGGGGGGTTACTACGAGCAGTACTTC. Protein: CASSPSGGYYEQYF.